This is a list of T cell receptor beta chains from one sample in a study of PD-L1 blockade in urothelial cancer. Clones were sequenced by immunoSEQ multiplex PCR, and TCRdb holds only the in-frame ones, with some missing. Of tens of thousands of clones listed, 81% are singletons. Here the sequenced sample was PBMCs, taken around atezolizumab (anti-PD-L1) treatment. The receptors were sampled from a man between 65 and 80 years old with urothelial cancer. Both conserved end residues are part of each CDR3. D genes are given only for firm matches. Size values are once, few and many counts, or a class for expanded clones, and some rows have none.

size	V	D	J	CDR3	DNA
.	TRBV30	.	TRBJ2-7	CAWRAGGPSYEQYF	TGTGCCTGGAGGGCCGGGGGGCCATCCTACGAGCAGTACTTC
.	TRBV5-6	.	TRBJ2-1	CASSLVGVIEQFF	TGTGCCAGCAGCTTGGTAGGGGTCATTGAGCAGTTCTTC
once	TRBV19	.	TRBJ1-3	CASSISRDYSGNTIYF	TGTGCCAGTAGTATTTCCAGGGACTACTCTGGAAACACCATATATTTT
once	TRBV10-2	TRBD2	TRBJ2-3	CASRGLASSTDTQYF	TGCGCCAGCAGGGGACTAGCCTCTAGCACAGATACGCAGTATTTT
once	TRBV6-5	TRBD2	TRBJ2-7	CATGMTGGTEQYF	TGTGCCACTGGCATGACCGGGGGGACCGAGCAGTACTTC
.	TRBV6-5	.	TRBJ2-2	CASSYQGNLNTGELFF	TGTGCCAGCAGTTACCAGGGTAACCTGAACACCGGGGAGCTGTTTTTT
.	TRBV6-5	.	TRBJ1-5	CATKLGRDTNQPQHF	TGTGCCACCAAGTTGGGGAGGGACACGAATCAGCCCCAGCATTTT
.	TRBV10-3	TRBD2	TRBJ2-5	CAISEPRGLAYQETQYF	TGTGCCATCAGTGAGCCAAGGGGACTAGCGTACCAAGAGACCCAGTACTTC
.	TRBV18	TRBD1	TRBJ1-2	CASSPPSSTGGGYGYTF	TGTGCCAGCTCACCACCCTCATCGACAGGGGGCGGCTATGGCTACACCTTC
.	TRBV11-2	TRBD1	TRBJ1-2	CASSRGQGNYGYTF	TGTGCCAGCAGTCGGGGACAGGGAAACTATGGCTACACCTTC
.	TRBV10-1	TRBD1	TRBJ1-2	CASSDGQGSYGYTF	TGCGCCAGCAGTGATGGACAGGGCAGCTATGGCTACACCTTC
once	TRBV2	TRBD1	TRBJ1-2	CASSVLTGGLRGYTF	TGTGCCAGCAGTGTCCTAACAGGGGGCCTCCGTGGCTACACCTTC
.	TRBV5-1	TRBD2	TRBJ2-7	CASSTLAGGSSYEQYF	TGCGCCAGCAGCACCTTAGCGGGAGGTTCCTCCTACGAGCAGTACTTC
.	TRBV7-2	.	TRBJ1-4	CASSLGSGRDVEKLFF	TGTGCCAGCAGCTTAGGGTCGGGCAGGGATGTTGAAAAACTGTTTTTT
.	TRBV7-9	TRBD1	TRBJ2-4	CASSLTTGGNIQYF	TGTGCCAGCAGCCTAACGACAGGGGGTAACATTCAGTACTTC
.	TRBV11-2	.	TRBJ2-5	CASSSSPGGGETQYF	TGTGCCAGCAGCTCTTCCCCAGGGGGAGGCGAGACCCAGTACTTC
.	TRBV7-6	.	TRBJ1-1	CASSLGWGGTGTEAFF	TGTGCCAGCAGCTTAGGATGGGGGGGGACGGGCACTGAAGCTTTCTTT
.	TRBV7-3	TRBD1	TRBJ1-2	CASSSGTGAYGYTF	TGTGCCAGCAGCTCCGGGACAGGGGCCTATGGCTACACCTTC
many	TRBV25-1	.	TRBJ1-2	CASSEGGSGYTF	TGTGCCAGCAGTGAGGGAGGTTCCGGCTACACCTTC
.	TRBV19	.	TRBJ1-5	CASSIEDNQPQHF	TGTGCCAGTAGTATTGAGGACAATCAGCCCCAGCATTTT
.	TRBV15	TRBD1	TRBJ2-5	CATSRWDRVNGETQYF	TGTGCCACCAGCAGATGGGACAGGGTGAATGGGGAGACCCAGTACTTC
.	TRBV10-3	TRBD1	TRBJ1-1	CAIRGQGGNTEAFF	TGTGCCATCAGGGGACAGGGTGGGAACACTGAAGCTTTCTTT
.	TRBV7-7	TRBD2	TRBJ2-5	CASSQTTSGGPKETQYF	TGTGCCAGCAGCCAAACCACTAGCGGGGGGCCTAAAGAGACCCAGTACTTC
few	TRBV5-4	.	TRBJ1-2	CASSFERRGGYTF	TGTGCCAGCAGCTTCGAGCGAAGGGGAGGCTACACCTTC
.	TRBV7-2	.	TRBJ2-7	CASSLNPAGLDEQYF	TGTGCCAGCAGCTTGAATCCCGCAGGGCTGGACGAGCAGTACTTC
.	TRBV11-3	TRBD1	TRBJ2-7	CASRSRGTGQGYEQYF	TGTGCCAGCAGAAGTCGAGGGACGGGACAGGGGTACGAGCAGTACTTC
.	TRBV29-1	.	TRBJ1-2	CSVEEALGYGYTF	TGCAGCGTTGAAGAGGCCCTAGGCTATGGCTACACCTTC
.	TRBV6-6	TRBD1	TRBJ2-7	CASRTGTGVYEQYF	TGTGCCAGCAGGACCGGGACAGGGGTCTACGAGCAGTACTTC
few	TRBV10-2	.	TRBJ2-2	CASRDLAFTGELFF	TGCGCCAGCAGGGACTTAGCATTTACCGGGGAGCTGTTTTTT
few	TRBV15	.	TRBJ1-1	CATSRDRNTEAFF	TGTGCCACCAGCAGAGATCGTAACACTGAAGCTTTCTTT
.	TRBV5-1	TRBD2	TRBJ2-5	CASSQGLAGGQETQYF	TGCGCCAGCAGCCAGGGACTAGCGGGGGGCCAAGAGACCCAGTACTTC
.	TRBV12-1	.	TRBJ2-7	CASRPGQPDCYEQYF	TGTGCCAGCAGACCCGGACAGCCCGATTGCTACGAGCAGTACTTC
.	TRBV20-1	.	TRBJ2-1	CSALWGGEQFF	TGCAGTGCGCTCTGGGGCGGTGAGCAGTTCTTC
.	TRBV10-3	.	TRBJ2-2	CAISESEWTGELFF	TGTGCCATCAGTGAGTCAGAGTGGACCGGGGAGCTGTTTTTT
.	TRBV6-1	TRBD2	TRBJ2-5	CASREAGVGQETQYF	TGTGCCAGCAGGGAAGCGGGAGTCGGGCAGGAGACCCAGTACTTC
.	TRBV19	.	TRBJ1-2	CASSIPNRVLTGYGYTF	TGTGCCAGTAGTATCCCTAACAGGGTACTGACAGGCTATGGCTACACCTTC
once	TRBV21-1	.	TRBJ1-1	CASSKDFTGNTEAFF	TGTGCCAGCAGCAAAGATTTTACGGGGAACACTGAAGCTTTCTTT
.	TRBV5-1	TRBD2	TRBJ2-5	CASSLRGGETQYF	TGCGCCAGCAGCTTGCGGGGGGGAGAGACCCAGTACTTC
few	TRBV14	.	TRBJ1-1	CASSQDSDTEAFF	TGTGCCAGCAGCCAAGACAGTGATACTGAAGCTTTCTTT
.	TRBV2	.	TRBJ2-5	CASSRRGGGQETQYF	TGTGCCAGCAGCAGAAGGGGGGGTGGCCAAGAGACCCAGTACTTC
.	TRBV11-2	TRBD2	TRBJ2-7	CASSLDRTSGNYEQYF	TGTGCCAGCAGCTTAGACCGGACTAGCGGAAACTACGAGCAGTACTTC
few	TRBV29-1	.	TRBJ2-3	CSVKAVTQYF	TGCAGCGTCAAAGCGGTTACGCAGTATTTT
once	TRBV11-3	.	TRBJ2-7	CASSLYGYEQYF	TGTGCCAGCAGCTTATACGGCTACGAGCAGTACTTC
.	TRBV14	.	TRBJ2-7	CASSQDLSAYEQYF	TGTGCCAGCAGCCAAGATCTTAGCGCCTACGAGCAGTACTTC
.	TRBV9	.	TRBJ2-5	CASSVGGLQETQYF	TGTGCCAGCAGCGTAGGAGGCTTACAAGAGACCCAGTACTTC
once	TRBV5-1	TRBD2	TRBJ2-4	CASSLASGGPKNIQYF	TGCGCCAGCAGCTTGGCTAGCGGGGGGCCCAAAAACATTCAGTACTTC
.	TRBV2	.	TRBJ1-3	CASSPRAGVSGNTIYF	TGTGCCAGCAGCCCTCGGGCCGGGGTCTCTGGAAACACCATATATTTT
.	TRBV4-1	.	TRBJ2-5	CASSHGKGGNQETQYF	TGCGCCAGCAGCCACGGCAAGGGAGGAAACCAAGAGACCCAGTACTTC
.	TRBV4-2	.	TRBJ2-3	CASSQEVATDTQYF	TGTGCCAGCAGCCAAGAGGTGGCAACAGATACGCAGTATTTT